A single TCR beta chain is shown here with its context. Its antigen is unknown. The data derive from a study of T cells in narcolepsy. The wider study: Healthy controls were enrolled alongside patients with narcolepsy type 1 or type 2. General observations from the study: Reportedly, autoreactive clonotypes were serially detected in patients' blood but not controls'. Same-patient CSF and blood CD4+ T cell clonotypes included HCRT-specific and TRIB2-specific autoreactive ones.

Using immunoSEQ multiplex PCR, the repertoire was profiled, and TCRdb retains in-frame clones only, with some absent. The sample lists tens of thousands of clones; about nine tenths were seen once. Germline V gene lookup returns CDR1 SGHVS and CDR2 FQNEAQ. The CDR3 loop spans 16 amino acids. The trim removed 5 bases at V and 4 bases at J, leaving 7 bases unmatched. The sequence derives from a human donor with narcolepsy. The chain links TRBV7-8 to TRBJ2-3; 12 nucleotides agree with TRBD2. The sequenced sample was CD45RA- memory CD4+ T cells from PBMCs. CDR3 nucleotides: TGTGCCAGCAGCACCTTACTAGCGGGGGGCCCAGATACGCAGTATTTT. Translation gives CASSTLLAGGPDTQYF.